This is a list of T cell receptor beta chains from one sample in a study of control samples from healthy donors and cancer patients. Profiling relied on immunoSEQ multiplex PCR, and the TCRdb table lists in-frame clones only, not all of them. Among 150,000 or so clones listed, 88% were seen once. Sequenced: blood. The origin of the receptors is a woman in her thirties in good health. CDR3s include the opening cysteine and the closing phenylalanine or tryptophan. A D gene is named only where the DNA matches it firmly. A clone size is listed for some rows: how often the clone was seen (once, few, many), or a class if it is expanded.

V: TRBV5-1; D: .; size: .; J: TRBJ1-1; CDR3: CASASGEVNTEAFF; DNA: TGCGCCAGCGCGTCCGGGGAGGTGAACACTGAAGCTTTCTTT
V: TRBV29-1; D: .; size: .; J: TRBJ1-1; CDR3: CSVENPLNTEAFF; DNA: TGCAGCGTTGAGAACCCTTTGAACACTGAAGCTTTCTTT
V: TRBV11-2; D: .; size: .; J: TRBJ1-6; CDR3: CASSLERSPGSPLHF; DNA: TGTGCCAGCAGCTTAGAAAGAAGCCCGGGCTCACCCCTCCACTTT
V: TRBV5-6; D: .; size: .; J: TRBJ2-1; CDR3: CASSYGISYNEQFF; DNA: TGTGCCAGCAGCTACGGCATCTCCTACAATGAGCAGTTCTTC
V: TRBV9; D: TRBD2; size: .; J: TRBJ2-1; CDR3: CASSYRLAPGDEQFF; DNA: TGTGCCAGCAGCTACCGACTAGCACCGGGCGATGAGCAGTTCTTC
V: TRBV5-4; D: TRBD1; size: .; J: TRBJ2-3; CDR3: CASSSGTGADTQYF; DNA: TGTGCCAGCAGCTCCGGGACAGGGGCAGATACGCAGTATTTT
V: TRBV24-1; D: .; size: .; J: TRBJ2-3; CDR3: CATSDIGSSGTDTQYF; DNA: TGTGCCACCAGTGATATCGGGTCATCGGGCACAGATACGCAGTATTTT
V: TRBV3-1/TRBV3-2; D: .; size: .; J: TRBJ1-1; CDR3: CASSQARVSTEAFF; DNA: TGTGCCAGCAGCCAAGCCAGGGTTAGCACTGAAGCTTTCTTT
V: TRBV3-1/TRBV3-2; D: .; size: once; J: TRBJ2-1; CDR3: CASSQSGAWSYNEQFF; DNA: TGTGCCAGCAGCCAATCCGGGGCCTGGTCTTACAATGAGCAGTTCTTC
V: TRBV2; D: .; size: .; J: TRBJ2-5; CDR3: CASSRTFVIGETQYF; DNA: TGTGCCAGCAGCCGGACATTCGTTATAGGGGAGACCCAGTACTTC
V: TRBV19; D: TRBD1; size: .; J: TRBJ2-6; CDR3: CASSPRTGGWANVLTF; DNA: TGTGCCAGTAGCCCCCGGACAGGGGGCTGGGCCAACGTCCTGACTTTC
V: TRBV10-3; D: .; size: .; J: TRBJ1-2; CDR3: CAISGAGVGYTF; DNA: TGTGCCATCAGTGGTGCGGGAGTCGGCTACACCTTC
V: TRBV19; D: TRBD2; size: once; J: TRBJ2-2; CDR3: CASSSSGMNTGELFF; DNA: TGTGCCAGTAGTAGCAGCGGGATGAACACCGGGGAGCTGTTTTTT
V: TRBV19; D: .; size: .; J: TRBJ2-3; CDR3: CASSINGGTDTQYF; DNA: TGTGCCAGTAGTATAAATGGTGGCACAGATACGCAGTATTTT
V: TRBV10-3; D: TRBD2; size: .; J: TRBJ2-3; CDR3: CAIGTSGDIGGGTQYF; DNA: TGTGCCATTGGGACTAGCGGGGATATTGGCGGGGGGACGCAGTATTTT
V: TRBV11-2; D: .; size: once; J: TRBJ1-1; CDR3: CASSAGVNTEAFF; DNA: TGTGCCAGCAGCGCGGGAGTGAACACTGAAGCTTTCTTT
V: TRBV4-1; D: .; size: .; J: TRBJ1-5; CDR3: CASSPEGSPYSNQPQHF; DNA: TGCGCCAGCAGCCCAGAAGGTTCGCCTTATAGCAATCAGCCCCAGCATTTT
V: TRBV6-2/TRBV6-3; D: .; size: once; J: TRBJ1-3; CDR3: CASSPNRVLRNTIYF; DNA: TGTGCCAGCAGCCCAAACAGGGTTCTTCGAAACACCATATATTTT
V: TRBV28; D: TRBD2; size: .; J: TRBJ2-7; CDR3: CASSSLAGGPYEQYF; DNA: TGTGCCAGCAGTTCCCTAGCGGGAGGGCCCTACGAGCAGTACTTC
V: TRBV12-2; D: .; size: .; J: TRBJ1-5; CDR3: CASRLSTGQLSSNQPQHF; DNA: TGTGCAAGTCGCTTGTCGACGGGACAGCTTAGTAGCAATCAGCCCCAGCATTTT
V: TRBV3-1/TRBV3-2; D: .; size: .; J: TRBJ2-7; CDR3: CASSQELPPYEQYF; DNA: TGTGCCAGCAGCCAAGAACTTCCTCCCTACGAGCAGTACTTC
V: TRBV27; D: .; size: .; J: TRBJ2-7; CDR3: CASSVNSYEQYF; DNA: TGTGCCAGCAGTGTTAATTCCTACGAGCAGTACTTC
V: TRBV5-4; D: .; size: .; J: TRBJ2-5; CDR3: CASSDYQEETQYF; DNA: TGTGCCAGCAGCGACTACCAAGAAGAGACCCAGTACTTC
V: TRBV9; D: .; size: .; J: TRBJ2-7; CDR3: CASSPEQVPLDEQYF; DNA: TGTGCCAGCAGCCCCGAACAAGTCCCACTCGACGAGCAGTACTTC
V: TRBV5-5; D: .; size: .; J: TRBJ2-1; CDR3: CASSIDRNEQFF; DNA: TGTGCCAGCAGCATTGACAGGAATGAGCAGTTCTTC
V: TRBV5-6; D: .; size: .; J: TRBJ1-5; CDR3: CASSFQEGPAPQHF; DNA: TGTGCCAGCAGCTTTCAGGAGGGGCCTGCGCCCCAGCATTTT
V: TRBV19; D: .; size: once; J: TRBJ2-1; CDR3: CASKSIGTHHNEQFF; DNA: TGTGCCAGTAAAAGTATCGGGACACACCACAATGAGCAGTTCTTC
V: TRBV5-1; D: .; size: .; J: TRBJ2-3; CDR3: CASSKDGFSTDTQYF; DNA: TGCGCCAGCAGTAAAGACGGGTTCAGCACAGATACGCAGTATTTT
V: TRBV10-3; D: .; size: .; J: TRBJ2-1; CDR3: CAIFSGNEQFF; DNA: TGTGCCATTTTTTCGGGAAATGAGCAGTTCTTC
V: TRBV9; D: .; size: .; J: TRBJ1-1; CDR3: CASTPSARDPEAFF; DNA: TGTGCCAGCACGCCCTCGGCAAGGGACCCTGAAGCTTTCTTT
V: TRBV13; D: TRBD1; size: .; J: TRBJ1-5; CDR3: CASSANRGPHQPQHF; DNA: TGTGCCAGCAGCGCAAACAGGGGGCCCCATCAGCCCCAGCATTTT
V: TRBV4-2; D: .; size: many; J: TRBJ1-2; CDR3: CASSQVAVRDTNYGYTF; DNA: TGTGCCAGCAGCCAAGTGGCGGTACGGGACACTAACTATGGCTACACCTTC
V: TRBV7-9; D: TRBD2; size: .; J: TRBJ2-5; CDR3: CASSFIGTGGSPETQYF; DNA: TGTGCCAGCAGCTTTATAGGGACTGGCGGGAGCCCGGAGACCCAGTACTTC
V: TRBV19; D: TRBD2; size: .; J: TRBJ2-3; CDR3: CASSLGLAGKVYF; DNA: TGTGCCAGTAGTCTAGGACTAGCGGGGAAGGTGTATTTT
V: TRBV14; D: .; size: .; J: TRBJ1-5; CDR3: CASSQEGERSFNQPQHF; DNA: TGTGCCAGCAGCCAAGAAGGTGAGAGGAGTTTCAATCAGCCCCAGCATTTT
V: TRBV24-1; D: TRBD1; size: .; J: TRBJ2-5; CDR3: CATRGDSQETQYF; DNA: TGTGCCACCAGGGGGGACAGCCAAGAGACCCAGTACTTC
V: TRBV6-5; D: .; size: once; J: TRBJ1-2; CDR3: CASSSLVGSNYGYTF; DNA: TGTGCCAGCAGTTCCCTCGTTGGTTCTAACTATGGCTACACCTTC
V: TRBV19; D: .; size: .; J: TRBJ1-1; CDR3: CASREVQKMNTEAFF; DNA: TGTGCCAGTAGAGAGGTTCAAAAGATGAACACTGAAGCTTTCTTT
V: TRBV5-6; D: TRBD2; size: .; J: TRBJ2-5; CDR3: CASSRRLAGGQETQYF; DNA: TGTGCCAGCAGCCGCCGACTAGCGGGAGGCCAAGAGACCCAGTACTTC
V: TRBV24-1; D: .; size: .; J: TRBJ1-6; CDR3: CATSEGRHSPLHF; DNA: TGTGCCACCAGTGAGGGCAGGCATTCACCCCTCCACTTT
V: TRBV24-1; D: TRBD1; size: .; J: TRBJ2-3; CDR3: CATSDYGTGAGTQYF; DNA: TGTGCCACCAGTGATTATGGCACAGGGGCAGGTACGCAGTATTTT
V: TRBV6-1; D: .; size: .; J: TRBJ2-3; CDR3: CASSENSQGSTDTQYF; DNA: TGTGCCAGCAGTGAAAATTCTCAAGGAAGCACAGATACGCAGTATTTT
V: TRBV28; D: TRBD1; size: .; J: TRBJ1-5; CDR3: CASSVRGQGMVYQPQHF; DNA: TGTGCCAGCAGTGTGCGGGGACAGGGGATGGTTTATCAGCCCCAGCATTTT
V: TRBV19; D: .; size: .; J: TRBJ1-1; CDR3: CATHSQGNTEAFF; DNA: TGTGCCACCCACTCCCAGGGGAACACTGAAGCTTTCTTT
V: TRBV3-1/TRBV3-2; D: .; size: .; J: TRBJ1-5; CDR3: CASSHGQSNQPQHF; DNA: TGTGCCAGCAGCCACGGACAGTCCAATCAGCCCCAGCATTTT
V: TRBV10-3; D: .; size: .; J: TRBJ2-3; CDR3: CAISGPGSGLSTDTQYF; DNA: TGTGCCATCAGTGGGCCGGGGAGCGGGTTAAGCACAGATACGCAGTATTTT
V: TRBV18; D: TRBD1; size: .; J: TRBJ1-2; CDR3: CASSQLQDRVRDGYTF; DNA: TGTGCCAGCTCTCAGCTCCAAGACAGGGTGCGAGATGGCTACACCTTC
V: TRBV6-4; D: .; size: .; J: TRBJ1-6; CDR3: CASSERGWNSPLHF; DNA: TGTGCCAGCAGTGAGCGGGGGTGGAATTCACCCCTCCACTTT
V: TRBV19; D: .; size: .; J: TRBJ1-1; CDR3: CASSRTGEAFF; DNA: TGTGCCAGTAGCCGAACAGGGGAAGCTTTCTTT
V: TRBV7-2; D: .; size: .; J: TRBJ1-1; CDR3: CASSYTSKEQAFF; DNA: TGTGCCAGCAGCTACACTAGCAAGGAACAAGCTTTCTTT
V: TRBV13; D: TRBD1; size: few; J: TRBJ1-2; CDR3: CASSLGLMRTGVGGYTF; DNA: TGTGCCAGCAGCTTAGGCCTCATGCGGACAGGGGTTGGAGGCTACACCTTC
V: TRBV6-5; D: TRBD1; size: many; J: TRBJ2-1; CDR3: CATRGSGSGEQFF; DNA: TGTGCCACCAGGGGGTCGGGGAGTGGTGAGCAGTTCTTC
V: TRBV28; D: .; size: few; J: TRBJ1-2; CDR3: CASSLSDLPHGYTF; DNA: TGTGCCAGCAGTTTGTCAGATCTTCCCCATGGCTACACCTTC
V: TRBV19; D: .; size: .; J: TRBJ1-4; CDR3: CASSPETEKLFF; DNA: TGTGCCAGTAGCCCGGAGACTGAAAAACTGTTTTTT
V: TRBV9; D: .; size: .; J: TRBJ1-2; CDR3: CASSASGQTNGYTF; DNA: TGTGCCAGCAGCGCTAGCGGACAAACGAATGGCTACACCTTC
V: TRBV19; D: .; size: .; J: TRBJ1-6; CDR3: CASSISANGSPLHF; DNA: TGTGCCAGTAGTATTTCGGCAAACGGGTCACCCCTCCACTTT
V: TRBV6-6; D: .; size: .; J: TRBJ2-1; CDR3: CASKGGGAGLVF; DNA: TGTGCCAGCAAGGGGGGGGGAGCTGGTTTGGTCTTC